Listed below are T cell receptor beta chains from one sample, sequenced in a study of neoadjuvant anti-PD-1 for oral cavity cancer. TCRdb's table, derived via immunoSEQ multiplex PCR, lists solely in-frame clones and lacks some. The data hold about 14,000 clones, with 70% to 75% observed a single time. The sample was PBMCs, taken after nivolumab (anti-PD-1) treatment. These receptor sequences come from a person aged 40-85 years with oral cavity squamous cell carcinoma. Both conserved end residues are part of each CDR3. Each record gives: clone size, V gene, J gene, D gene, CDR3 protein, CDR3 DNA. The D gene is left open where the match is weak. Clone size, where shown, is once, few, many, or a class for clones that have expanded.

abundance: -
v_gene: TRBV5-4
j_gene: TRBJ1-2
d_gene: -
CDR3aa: CASSLPGVQTNYGYTF
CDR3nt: TGTGCCAGCAGCTTGCCAGGGGTGCAGACTAACTATGGCTACACCTTC

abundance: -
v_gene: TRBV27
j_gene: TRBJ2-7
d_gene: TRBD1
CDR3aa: CASSSVTGDPYEQYF
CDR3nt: TGTGCCAGCAGTTCCGTGACAGGGGACCCCTACGAGCAGTACTTC

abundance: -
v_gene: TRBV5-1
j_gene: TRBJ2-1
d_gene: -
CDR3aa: CASSLDGGDLSYNEQFF
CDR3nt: TGCGCCAGCAGCTTGGATGGCGGGGATCTCTCCTACAATGAGCAGTTCTTC

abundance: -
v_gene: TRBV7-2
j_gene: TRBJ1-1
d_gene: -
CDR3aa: CASSPRRRMNTEAFF
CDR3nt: TGTGCCAGCAGCCCTAGGCGCAGAATGAACACTGAAGCTTTCTTT

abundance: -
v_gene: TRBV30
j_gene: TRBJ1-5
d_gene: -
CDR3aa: CAYEADSNQPQHF
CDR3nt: TGTGCCTATGAAGCGGATAGCAATCAGCCCCAGCATTTT

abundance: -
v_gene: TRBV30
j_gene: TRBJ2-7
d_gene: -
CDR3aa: CASTRPERYEQYF
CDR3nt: TGTGCCTCGACCCGGCCCGAGAGATACGAGCAGTACTTC

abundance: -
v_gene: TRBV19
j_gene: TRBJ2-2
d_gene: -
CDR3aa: CASSIRVRVRGSGELFF
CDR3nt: TGTGCCAGTAGTATAAGGGTGCGGGTTCGTGGGTCCGGGGAGCTGTTTTTT

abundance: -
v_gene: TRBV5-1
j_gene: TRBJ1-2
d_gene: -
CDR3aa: CASSPGRGGYGYTF
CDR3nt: TGCGCCAGCAGCCCGGGCCGGGGCGGCTATGGCTACACCTTC

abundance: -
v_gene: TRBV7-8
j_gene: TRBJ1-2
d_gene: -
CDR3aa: CASSTRYDRTANYGYTF
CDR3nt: TGTGCCAGCAGCACTCGTTACGACAGGACCGCTAACTATGGCTACACCTTC

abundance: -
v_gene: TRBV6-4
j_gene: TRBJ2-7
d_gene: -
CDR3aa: CASSDGERSTYEQYF
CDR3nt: TGTGCCAGCAGTGACGGCGAGCGCTCAACCTACGAGCAGTACTTC

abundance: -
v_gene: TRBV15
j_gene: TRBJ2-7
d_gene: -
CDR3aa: CATSRGGANEQYF
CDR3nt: TGTGCCACCAGCAGAGGGGGGGCGAACGAGCAGTACTTC

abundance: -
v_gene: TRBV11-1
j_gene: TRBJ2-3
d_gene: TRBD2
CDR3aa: CASRELAGADTQYF
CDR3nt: TGTGCCAGCAGAGAACTAGCGGGGGCCGATACGCAGTATTTT

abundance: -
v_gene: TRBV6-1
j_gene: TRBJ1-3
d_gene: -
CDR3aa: CASSEMSAGAGNTIYF
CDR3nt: TGTGCCAGCAGTGAAATGTCTGCAGGGGCTGGAAACACCATATATTTT

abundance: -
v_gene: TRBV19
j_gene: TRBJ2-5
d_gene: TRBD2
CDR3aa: CASSPSPLLAGRLGTQYF
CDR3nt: TGTGCCAGTAGTCCCTCCCCCCTACTAGCGGGCCGGTTAGGGACCCAGTACTTC

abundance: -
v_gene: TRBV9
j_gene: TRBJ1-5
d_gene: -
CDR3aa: CASSVAGGSQPQHF
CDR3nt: TGTGCCAGCAGCGTAGCGGGGGGCTCTCAGCCCCAGCATTTT

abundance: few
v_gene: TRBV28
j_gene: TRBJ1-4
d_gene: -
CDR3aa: CASSSSGTANEKLFF
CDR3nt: TGTGCCAGCAGTTCATCGGGTACGGCTAATGAAAAACTGTTTTTT

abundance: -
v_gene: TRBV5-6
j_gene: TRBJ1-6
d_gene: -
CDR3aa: CASSLRMTGSSYNSPLHF
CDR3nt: TGTGCCAGCAGCCTGAGAATGACAGGCAGCTCCTATAATTCACCCCTCCACTTT

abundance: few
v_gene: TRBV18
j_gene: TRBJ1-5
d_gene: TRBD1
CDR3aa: CASSPGTGGGPQHF
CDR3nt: TGTGCCAGCTCACCTGGGACAGGTGGCGGGCCCCAGCATTTT

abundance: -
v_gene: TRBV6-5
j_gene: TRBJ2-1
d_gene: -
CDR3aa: CASSPPPEQFF
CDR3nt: TGTGCCAGCAGCCCCCCGCCTGAGCAGTTCTTC

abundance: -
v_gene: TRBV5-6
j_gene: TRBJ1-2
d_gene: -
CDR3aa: CASSLDRDGYTF
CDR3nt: TGTGCCAGCAGCTTGGACAGGGATGGCTACACCTTC

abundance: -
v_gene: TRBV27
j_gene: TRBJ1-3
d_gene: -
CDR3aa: CASSRRSPGNTIYF
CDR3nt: TGTGCCAGCAGCCGAAGGTCTCCCGGAAACACCATATATTTT

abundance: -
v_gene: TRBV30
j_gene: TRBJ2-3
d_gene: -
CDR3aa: CAWSGLAYITTTDTQYF
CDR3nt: TGTGCCTGGAGTGGGTTGGCGTACATCACCACCACAGATACGCAGTATTTT

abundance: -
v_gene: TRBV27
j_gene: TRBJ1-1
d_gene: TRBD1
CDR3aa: CASAPLQGALTEAFF
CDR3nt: TGTGCCAGCGCTCCCCTCCAGGGGGCTTTAACTGAAGCTTTCTTT

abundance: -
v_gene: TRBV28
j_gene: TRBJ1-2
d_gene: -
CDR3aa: CASSTSLLTRFGGYTF
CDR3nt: TGTGCCAGCAGTACCTCACTTCTGACAAGGTTTGGTGGCTACACCTTC

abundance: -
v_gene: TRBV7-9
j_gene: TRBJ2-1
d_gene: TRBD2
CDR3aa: CASSERGLAKGHEQFF
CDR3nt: TGTGCCAGCAGCGAGCGAGGACTAGCTAAGGGGCATGAGCAGTTCTTC

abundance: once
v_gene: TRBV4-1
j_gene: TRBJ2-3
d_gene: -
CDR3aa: CASSHFLPGRFTDTQYF
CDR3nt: TGCGCCAGCAGCCACTTTCTGCCAGGGAGATTCACAGATACGCAGTATTTT

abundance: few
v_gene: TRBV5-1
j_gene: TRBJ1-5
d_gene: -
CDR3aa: CASSSSGGNQPQHF
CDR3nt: TGCGCCAGCAGCTCGTCTGGTGGCAATCAGCCCCAGCATTTT

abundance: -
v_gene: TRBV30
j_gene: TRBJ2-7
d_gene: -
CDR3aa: CAWKENYEQYF
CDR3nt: TGTGCCTGGAAGGAAAATTACGAGCAGTACTTC

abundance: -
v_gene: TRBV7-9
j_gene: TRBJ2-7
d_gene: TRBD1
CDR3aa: CATQGQDRYEQYF
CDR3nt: TGTGCCACCCAAGGACAGGACCGCTACGAGCAGTACTTC

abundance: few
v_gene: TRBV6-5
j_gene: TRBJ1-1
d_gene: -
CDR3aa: CASRGTEAFF
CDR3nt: TGTGCCAGCAGGGGAACTGAAGCTTTCTTT

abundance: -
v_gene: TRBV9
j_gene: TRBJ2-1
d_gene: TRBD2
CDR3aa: CASSASGRGTWGEQFF
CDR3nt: TGTGCCAGCAGCGCTAGCGGGAGGGGGACTTGGGGTGAGCAGTTCTTC